The next 24 T cell receptor beta chains were all read from a single sample in a study of molecular identifiers for immune sequencing clone quantification. Using its own MiXCR run on the PCR reads, TCRdb lists one record per CDR3 protein. The sample has some 88,000 distinct CDR3 sequences; roughly a fifth are singletons. Sequencing was performed on naive CD8+ T cells from blood, with Jurkat cell RNA spiked in. The subset denotes: FACS-sorted CD8+CD4-CCR7+CD45RA+ naive T cells. The receptors originated from a human donor in good health. Some libraries in this study had Jurkat cell RNA spiked in.

This clonotype was counted many times. The CDR3 is CASRTPGNPSNQPQHF. Here the CDR3 DNA reads TGTGCCAGCAGGACACCAGGGAACCCGAGCAATCAGCCCCAGCATTTT. The V call is TRBV2, the J call TRBJ1-5, with D tentatively TRBD1 (5 bases). The V gene's germline CDR1 is SNHLY and CDR2 FYNNEI. The germline V and J ends were trimmed by 6 bases and 1 base, with 16 bases remaining between them. CDR3 length: 16 amino acids.

This clonotype has more than one count but fewer than ten. The chain has TRBV5-5 and TRBJ2-5; D remains unclear. Germline CDR1 SGHKS, CDR2 YYEKEE (reference sequence). V was trimmed by 3 bases and J by 2 bases, leaving 11 bases between them. This CDR3 is 14 amino acids long. The CDR3 DNA follows: TGTGCCAGCAGCTCACCGGTGAGACAAGAGACCCAGTACTTC. Residues: CASSSPVRQETQYF.

This clonotype was picked up a small number of times. The chain is built from TRBV5-1 and TRBJ2-5; 12 positions agree with TRBD2. V gave up 3 bases and J gave up 5 bases; unmatched junction bases: 11. CDR3 length: 17 residues. Germline CDR1 is SGHRS and CDR2 is YFSETQ. The CDR3 reads CASSYLPSGGAQETQYF. The CDR3 DNA reads TGCGCCAGCAGCTATCTCCCTAGCGGGGGGGCTCAGGAGACCCAGTACTTC.

In regard to this clonotype: A much larger clone lies a single base off, so this may be a read error. The genes are TRBV12-3 or TRBV12-4 and TRBJ2-7; 7 nucleotides line up with TRBD1. The CDR3 runs 14 residues. The ends lost 0 bases at V and 5 bases at J; junction bases unmatched: 4. Here the CDR3 reads CASSLAGTDHEQYF. The DNA for the CDR3 is TGTGCCAGCAGTTTAGCCGGGACAGACCACGAGCAGTACTTC.

As for this clonotype: The CDR3 carries no conserved terminal phenylalanine or tryptophan, so it likely arises from a read error. This chain links TRBV4-3 with TRBJ2-3; D is uncertain. Germline loops: CDR1 LGHNA, CDR2 YSLEER. The CDR3 loop spans 14 amino acids. The V and J ends lost 2 bases and 0 bases respectively, with 6 bases between them. CDR3 nucleotides: TGCGCCAGCAGCCAATCTCGTAGCACAGATACGCAGTATTGT. Translated: CASSQSRSTDTQYC.

The J gene is TRBJ2-7, the V gene TRBV12-3 or TRBV12-4; perhaps TRBD2 as D (6 bases). V was shortened by 8 bases and J by 1 base, with 21 bases between the two germline ends. CDR3 size: 16 residues. The CDR3 DNA reads TGTGCCAGCGGTTCCGGTCAGGGACTCTCATCCTACGAGCAGTACTTC. Protein sequence: CASGSGQGLSSYEQYF.

The V call is TRBV12-3 or TRBV12-4, the J call TRBJ2-1; 14 bases map to TRBD2. This CDR3 has 15 amino acids. The J segment lost 8 bases and the V segment lost 1 base, leaving 1 base of the junction unmatched. The CDR3: CASSLVGLAGDEQFF. CDR3 DNA sequence: TGTGCCAGCAGTTTAGTGGGACTAGCGGGAGATGAGCAGTTCTTC.

This clonotype has ten or more counts. The rearrangement links TRBV10-3 to TRBJ2-5; 7 nucleotides align to TRBD1. Germline V CDR1 and CDR2: ENHRY, SYGVKD. CDR3 length: 16 amino acids. V was pared by 6 bases and J by 5 bases, with 15 bases of the junction left unmatched. Written as DNA, the CDR3 is TGTGCCATCAGGGGAGAACCACAGGGGTTGAGGGAGACCCAGTACTTC. Translated: CAIRGEPQGLRETQYF.

Regarding this clonotype: Because it lacks the conserved phenylalanine or tryptophan at the end, this CDR3 is likely a read error. The genes are TRBV12-3 or TRBV12-4 and TRBJ2-2; no clear D. The CDR3 loop spans 12 amino acids. V dropped 4 bases and J dropped 5 bases, with 5 bases sitting between them. CDR3 in DNA: TGTGCCAGCAGTTCCAGAACCGGGGAGCTGTTTTCT. As protein: CASSSRTGELFS.

This clonotype was seen many times. This chain joins TRBV7-2 and TRBJ1-5, with 7 bases that match TRBD1. Germline V gene sequence: CDR1 SGHTA, CDR2 FQGNSA. V gave up 3 bases and J gave up 7 bases; unmatched junction bases: 18. The CDR3 is made up of 18 amino acids. CDR3 protein: CASSFFPGQAFNQQPQHF. The CDR3 DNA follows: TGTGCCAGCAGCTTTTTCCCCGGACAGGCGTTTAACCAACAGCCCCAGCATTTT.

This clonotype has a handful of counts. The chain recombines TRBV2 with TRBJ2-5; D may be TRBD1 (6 bases). CDR1 is SNHLY, CDR2 FYNNEI, per germline. CDR3 length equals 15 residues. Between the trimmed V and J ends, which lost 6 bases and 2 bases, there was a span of 16 bases. CDR3 region: CASRIRGWGQETQYF. The CDR3 coding sequence is TGTGCCAGCAGGATCAGGGGTTGGGGGCAAGAGACCCAGTACTTC.

This clonotype was seen at least ten times. An end of the junction does not agree with germline; a read error may underlie this. The rearrangement links TRBV7-9 to TRBJ2-7; no clear D gene. Germline lookup yields CDR1 SEHNR and CDR2 FQNEAQ (reference sequence). This CDR3 contains 9 residues. The CDR3 DNA reads TGTGCCAGCAGCGAACCCCACGTCTTC. Encoded protein: CASSEPHVF.

This clonotype occurred many times. The V gene is TRBV30, the J gene TRBJ2-7; the D call may be TRBD1 or TRBD2 (5 bases each). Looked up from germline, CDR1 is GTSNPN and CDR2 is SVGIG (reference sequence). CDR3 length: 14 residues. Deletions cut 0 bases from V and 2 bases from J, with 11 bases between. The CDR3 loop is CAWSVHPGPYEQYF. The CDR3 nucleotides read TGTGCCTGGAGTGTACATCCGGGGCCCTACGAGCAGTACTTC.

V gene TRBV4-3 combines with J gene TRBJ2-7; D might be TRBD2 (6 bases). The CDR3 runs 14 residues. V lost 1 base, J lost 1 base, and 8 bases lay in between. Germline CDR1 reads LGHNA; CDR2 reads YSLEER. This chain's CDR3 is CASSQVGGSYEQYF. CDR3 nucleotide sequence: TGCGCCAGCAGCCAAGTGGGGGGTTCCTACGAGCAGTACTTC.

J is TRBJ2-7 and V is TRBV4-2; a weak D match, TRBD2 (5 bases). This CDR3 region has 15 residues. With 1 base removed from V and 4 bases from J, the gap between germline ends came to 14 bases. Germline lookup yields CDR1 LGHNA and CDR2 YNFKEQ. The CDR3 nucleotides read TGTGCCAGCAGCCAAGCTTTTGGACTTGTGTACGAGCAGTACTTC. As protein: CASSQAFGLVYEQYF.

Remarks on this clonotype: This may arise from a read error, as a much more abundant clone is one base away. The rearrangement links TRBV27 to TRBJ2-7; 11 positions match TRBD2. The CDR3 contains 14 residues. Germline CDR1 MNHEY, CDR2 SMNVEV (reference sequence). CDR3 loop: CVSTLLAGEGEQYF. Written as DNA, the CDR3 is TGTGTCAGCACCCTACTAGCGGGAGAGGGCGAGCAGTACTTC.

As regards this clonotype: Given a much more abundant clone one base away, this may be a read error. No conserved phenylalanine or tryptophan is present at the end of the CDR3, so a read error is the likely explanation. The gene calls are TRBV19 and TRBJ2-2; TRBD2 matches 12 bases. The junction had 12 bases not matched to a gene; V was cut back by 3 bases and J by 7 bases. The CDR3 is 18 amino acids. Germline CDR1 is LNHDA and CDR2 is SQIVND (reference sequence). This CDR3 reads CASSIPETSGGWNGELFV. CDR3 DNA: TGTGCCAGTAGTATCCCTGAAACTAGCGGGGGGTGGAACGGGGAGCTGTTTGTT.

This chain connects TRBV4-2 to TRBJ2-3; D may correspond to TRBD1 or TRBD2 (5 bases each). This CDR3 has 16 amino acids. V lost 4 bases to trimming and J lost 6 bases, with 20 bases between them. The germline CDR1 and CDR2 sequences are LGHNA and YNFKEQ. Written as DNA, the CDR3 is TGTGCCAGCAGCCCAGCCCCCAGGGACGTGCTGGATACGCAGTATTTT. Translating it yields CASSPAPRDVLDTQYF.

This clonotype was seen more than once but under ten times. A much larger clone sits a single nucleotide away, making a read error possible. CDR3 in amino acids: CASSFQTEPAYEQYF. The CDR3 coding sequence is TGTGCCAGCAGTTTCCAGACAGAGCCGGCCTACGAACAGTACTTC. The chain has TRBV27 and TRBJ2-7, with D perhaps matching TRBD1 (5 bases). CDR1 MNHEY and CDR2 SMNVEV come from the germline V gene (reference sequence). This CDR3 is 15 amino acids long.

With regard to this clonotype: This may be a read error: a much more frequent sequence differs by one nucleotide. This chain joins TRBV29-1 and TRBJ2-2, with 7 bases aligning to TRBD2. The CDR3 runs to 13 residues. Germline CDR1 and CDR2: SQVTM and ANQGSEA. V shed 7 bases, J shed 4 bases, and the junction held 6 bases outside the gene matches. CDR3 nucleotide sequence: TGCAGCGCCTCAGCGGGACTCACCGGGGAGCTGTTTTTT. Encoded protein: CSASAGLTGELFF.

The chain joins TRBV7-9 to TRBJ2-7; either TRBD1 or TRBD2 may supply D (6 bases each). Germline assignment: CDR1 SEHNR and CDR2 FQNEAQ (reference sequence). CDR3 length: 11 residues. V was pared by 5 bases and J by 8 bases, with 10 bases between. The CDR3 loop reads CASSLGGQQYF. The CDR3 DNA reads as TGTGCCAGCAGCCTAGGGGGGCAGCAGTACTTC.

This clonotype came up many times. The CDR3 region is CASTRGGYEQYF. For the CDR3, the DNA is TGTGCCAGCACCCGGGGTGGGTACGAGCAGTACTTC. This chain links TRBV28 with TRBJ2-7; weak D call: TRBD2 (5 bases). CDR1 is MDHEN, CDR2 SYDVKM, per germline. Trimming shortened V by 7 bases and J by 4 bases, and 11 bases separated the two germline ends. The CDR3 extends over 12 amino acids.

The V gene is TRBV12-3 or TRBV12-4, the J gene TRBJ2-1; TRBD2 might be the D (6 bases). The CDR3 totals 22 residues. The germline V and J ends were trimmed by 2 bases and 6 bases, with 35 bases remaining between them. The DNA of the CDR3 is TGTGCCAGCAGTTTACTATTCTCGGGGCGCCGGGAGTTAGCTGGCTCGTCCAATGAGCAGTTCTTC. It encodes CASSLLFSGRRELAGSSNEQFF.

This clonotype came up a few times. The DNA for the CDR3 is TGCGCCAGCAGCCAAGCAGTTAGCTCCTACAATGAGCAGTTCTTC. Its translation is CASSQAVSSYNEQFF. The rearrangement links TRBV4-1 to TRBJ2-1, with no clear D. CDR3 length: 15 amino acids. From germline, CDR1 is MGHRA and CDR2 YSYEKL. V lost 1 base and J lost 0, with 7 bases in between.